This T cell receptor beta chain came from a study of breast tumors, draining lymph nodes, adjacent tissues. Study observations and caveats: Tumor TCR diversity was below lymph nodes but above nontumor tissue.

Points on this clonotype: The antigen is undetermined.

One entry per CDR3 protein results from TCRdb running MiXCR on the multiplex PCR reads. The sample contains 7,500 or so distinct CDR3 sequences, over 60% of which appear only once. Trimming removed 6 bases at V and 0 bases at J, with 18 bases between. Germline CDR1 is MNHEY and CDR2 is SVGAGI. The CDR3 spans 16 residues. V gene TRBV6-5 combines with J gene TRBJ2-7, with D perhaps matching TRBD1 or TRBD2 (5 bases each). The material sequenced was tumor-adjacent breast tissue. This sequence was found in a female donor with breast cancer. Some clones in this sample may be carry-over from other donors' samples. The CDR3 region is CASRRLPGTFSYEQYF. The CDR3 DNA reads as TGTGCCAGCAGGAGACTCCCCGGGACGTTCTCCTACGAGCAGTACTTC.